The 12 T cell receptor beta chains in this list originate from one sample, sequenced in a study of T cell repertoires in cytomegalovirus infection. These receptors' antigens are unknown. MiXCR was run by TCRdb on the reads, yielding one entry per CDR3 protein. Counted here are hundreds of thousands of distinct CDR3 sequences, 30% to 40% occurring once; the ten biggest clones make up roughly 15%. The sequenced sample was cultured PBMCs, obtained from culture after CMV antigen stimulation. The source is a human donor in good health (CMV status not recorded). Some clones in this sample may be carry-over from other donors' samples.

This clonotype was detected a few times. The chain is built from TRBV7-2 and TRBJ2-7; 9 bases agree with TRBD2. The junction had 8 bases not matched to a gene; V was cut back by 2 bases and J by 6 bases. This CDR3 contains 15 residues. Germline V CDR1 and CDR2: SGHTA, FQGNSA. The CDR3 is CASSLYSGGRAEQYF. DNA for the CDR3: TGTGCCAGCAGCTTATACTCGGGCGGGAGGGCCGAGCAGTACTTC.

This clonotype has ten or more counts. The CDR3 reads CASSPNRGRIAGYTF. The CDR3 DNA reads as TGTGCCAGCAGCCCGAACAGGGGGCGAATAGCTGGCTACACCTTC. The chain carries TRBV7-2 and TRBJ1-2; 9 positions agree with TRBD1. Per germline, CDR1 SGHTA and CDR2 FQGNSA. This CDR3 comprises 15 residues. J lost 7 bases, V lost 5 bases, and 11 bases had no gene match.

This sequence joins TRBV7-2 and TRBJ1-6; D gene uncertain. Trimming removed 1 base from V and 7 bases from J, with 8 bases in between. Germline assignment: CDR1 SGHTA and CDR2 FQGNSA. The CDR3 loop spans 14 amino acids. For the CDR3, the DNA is TGTGCCAGCAGCTTAGTATTAGTAAATTCACCCCTCCACTTT. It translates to CASSLVLVNSPLHF.

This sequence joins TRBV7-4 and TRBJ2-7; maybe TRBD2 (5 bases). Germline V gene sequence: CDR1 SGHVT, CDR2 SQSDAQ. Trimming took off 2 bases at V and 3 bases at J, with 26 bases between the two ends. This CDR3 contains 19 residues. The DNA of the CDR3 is TGTGCCAGCAGCTTAATTTTTAGTGGGCGGGCCGGGGATTTCTACGAGCAGTACGTC. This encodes CASSLIFSGRAGDFYEQYV.

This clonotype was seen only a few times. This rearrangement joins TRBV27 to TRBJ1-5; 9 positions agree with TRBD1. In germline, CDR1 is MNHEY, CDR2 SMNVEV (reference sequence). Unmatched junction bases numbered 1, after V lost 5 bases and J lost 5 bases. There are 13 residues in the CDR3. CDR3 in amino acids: CASSGDRDQPQHF. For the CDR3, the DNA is TGTGCCAGCAGTGGGGACAGGGATCAGCCCCAGCATTTT.

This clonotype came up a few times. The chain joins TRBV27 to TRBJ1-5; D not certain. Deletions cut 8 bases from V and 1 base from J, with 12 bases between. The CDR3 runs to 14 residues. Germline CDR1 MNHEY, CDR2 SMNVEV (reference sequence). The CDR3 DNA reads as TGTGCCAGCGCTCCTGGGAACAGCAATCAGCCCCAGCATTTT. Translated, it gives CASAPGNSNQPQHF.

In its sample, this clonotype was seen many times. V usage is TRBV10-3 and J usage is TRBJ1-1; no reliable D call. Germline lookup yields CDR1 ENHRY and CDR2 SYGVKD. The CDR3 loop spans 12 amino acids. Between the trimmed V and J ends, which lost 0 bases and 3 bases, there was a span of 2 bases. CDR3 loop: CAISESDTEAFF. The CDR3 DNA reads TGTGCCATCAGTGAGTCCGACACTGAAGCTTTCTTT.

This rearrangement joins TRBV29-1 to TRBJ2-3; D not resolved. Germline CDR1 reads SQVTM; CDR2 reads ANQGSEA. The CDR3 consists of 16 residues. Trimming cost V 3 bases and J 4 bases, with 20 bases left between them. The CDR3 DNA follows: TGCAGCGTTGACCACCCGGGTTACAAGAACGCAGATACGCAGTATTTT. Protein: CSVDHPGYKNADTQYF.

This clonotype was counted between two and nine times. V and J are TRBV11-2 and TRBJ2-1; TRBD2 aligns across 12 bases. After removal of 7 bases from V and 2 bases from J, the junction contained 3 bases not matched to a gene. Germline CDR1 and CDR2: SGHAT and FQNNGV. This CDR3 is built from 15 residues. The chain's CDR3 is CASTLAGGPYNEQFF. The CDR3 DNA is TGTGCCAGCACCCTAGCGGGGGGGCCCTACAATGAGCAGTTCTTC.

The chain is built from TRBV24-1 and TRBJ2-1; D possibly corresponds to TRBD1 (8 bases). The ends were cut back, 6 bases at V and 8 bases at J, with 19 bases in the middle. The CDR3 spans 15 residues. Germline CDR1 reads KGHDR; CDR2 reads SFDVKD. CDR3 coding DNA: TGTGCCACCAGTCAGGGGGCGGGAGTAACACATGAGCAGTTCTTC. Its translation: CATSQGAGVTHEQFF.

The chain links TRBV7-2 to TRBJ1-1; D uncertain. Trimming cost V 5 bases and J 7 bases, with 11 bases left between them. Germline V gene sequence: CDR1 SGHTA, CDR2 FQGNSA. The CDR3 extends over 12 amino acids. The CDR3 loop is CASSTLGIEAFF. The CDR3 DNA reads TGTGCCAGCAGCACCTTAGGAATTGAAGCTTTCTTT.

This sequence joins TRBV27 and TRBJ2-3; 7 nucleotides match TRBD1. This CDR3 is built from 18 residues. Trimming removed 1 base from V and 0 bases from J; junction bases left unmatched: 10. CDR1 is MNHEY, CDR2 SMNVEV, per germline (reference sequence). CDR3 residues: CASSLFPTGATSTDTQYF. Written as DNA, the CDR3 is TGTGCCAGCAGTTTATTCCCCACAGGGGCAACTAGCACAGATACGCAGTATTTT.